The present T cell receptor beta chain was sequenced within a study of cytomegalovirus exposure and HLA in healthy donors. Notes on the study in general: Analysis performed later showed TCR beta chains linked to HLA being more clonally expanded than equally common others.

The sample holds one count of this clone. No antigen is known for it. The CDR3 covers 14 residues. The trim removed 0 bases at V and 5 bases at J, leaving 4 bases unmatched. Germline lookup yields CDR1 SGHRS and CDR2 YFSETQ. Primers for the PCR totalled 60 Vbeta and 13 Jbeta. Clones were sequenced by immunoSEQ multiplex PCR, and TCRdb holds only the in-frame ones, with some missing. The sample shows under 200,000 clones, around 62% of them seen only once. The chain carries TRBV5-1 and TRBJ2-7, with 8 bases matching TRBD1. The sequencing sample was made of PBMCs. This clonotype was sampled from a man aged 35 to 55 in good health and CMV-seronegative. The CDR3 protein is CASSLGDRRHEQYF. DNA of the CDR3: TGCGCCAGCAGCTTGGGGGACAGGAGGCACGAGCAGTACTTC.